Each of the 13 T cell receptor beta chains below was sequenced from the same sample in a study of cytomegalovirus exposure and HLA in healthy donors (dated by TCRdb to about 2017). The library was generated by the immunoSEQ multiplex PCR assay. A mixture of 60 forward primers for TCR Vbeta segments and 13 reverse primers for TCR Jbeta segments was used in the multiplex PCR. TCRdb provides this immuneACCESS table in a form limited to in-frame rearrangements. Some clones are lacking; in checked studies, under half of them reflect an unresolved V gene, and why the rest are absent is not known. The sample table lists about 120,000 clones, around 86% of them with a count of one. Around 2.3% of the sample is taken by the ten largest. The sequenced sample was PBMCs. Receptors originate from a woman between 40 and 50 years old in good health and CMV-seronegative.

V and J are TRBV19 and TRBJ2-2, with a possible D match to TRBD1 (5 bases). V shed 3 bases and J shed 4 bases, with 9 bases lying between them. Germline V gene sequence: CDR1 LNHDA, CDR2 SQIVND (reference sequence). This CDR3 is 14 amino acids long. CDR3 coding DNA: TGTGCCAGTAGTATTACAGGTGTCACCGGGGAGCTGTTTTTT. Its translation is CASSITGVTGELFF.

Notes on this clone: In the same sample, other DNA sequences code for this CDR3. This chain links TRBV6-4 with TRBJ2-2; 11 nucleotides align to TRBD1. The CDR3 is 14 amino acids. V lost 6 bases, J lost 5 bases, and 2 bases stayed unmatched. Per the germline V gene, CDR1 is MRHNA and CDR2 is SNTAGT. The CDR3 DNA is TGTGCCAGCAGCGGGACAGGGGGGACCGGGGAGCTGTTTTTT. Translation: CASSGTGGTGELFF.

The rearrangement uses TRBV5-1 and TRBJ2-1; 11 bases align to TRBD2. Per germline, CDR1 SGHRS and CDR2 YFSETQ. V lost 4 bases to trimming and J lost 5 bases; unmatched junction nucleotides: 8. The CDR3 length is 16 residues. CDR3 loop: CASSESGLAANNEQFF. Written as DNA, the CDR3 is TGCGCCAGCAGCGAATCGGGACTAGCGGCGAACAATGAGCAGTTCTTC.

The chain recombines TRBV27 with TRBJ2-4; D perhaps matches TRBD1 (6 bases). Trimming shortened V by 4 bases and J by 3 bases, and 10 bases separated the two germline ends. The CDR3 extends over 14 amino acids. CDR1 and CDR2 (germline): MNHEY, SMNVEV (reference sequence). The CDR3 protein is CASSSDRIKNIQYF. The CDR3 nucleotides are TGTGCCAGCAGTTCTGACAGGATCAAAAACATTCAGTACTTC.

This sequence joins TRBV6-5 and TRBJ1-2; weak D call: TRBD1 (6 bases). Germline CDR1 reads MNHEY; CDR2 reads SVGAGI. Trimming removed 0 bases at V and 8 bases at J, with 13 bases between. The CDR3 spans 14 residues. CDR3 residues: CASSYSSQGSGYTF. The CDR3 nucleotides read TGTGCCAGCAGTTACTCGTCTCAGGGGAGCGGCTACACCTTC.

CDR3 loop: CASSEGGVTGNTIYF. DNA of the CDR3: TGTGCCAGCAGTGAAGGGGGGGTCACTGGAAACACCATATATTTT. V and J are TRBV25-1 and TRBJ1-3; TRBD1 is a possible D gene (5 bases). Trimming removed 2 bases from V and 2 bases from J, with 10 bases in between. Germline V gene sequence: CDR1 MGHDK, CDR2 SYGVNS. This CDR3 region has 15 residues.

The chain links TRBV15 to TRBJ2-5, with D maybe TRBD2 (6 bases). Trimming took off 0 bases at V and 2 bases at J, with 13 bases between the two ends. CDR1 and CDR2 from the germline V gene are LNHNV and YYDKDF (reference sequence). The CDR3 runs 16 residues. The CDR3 region is CATSRDYRGIQETQYF. The CDR3 nucleotides read TGTGCCACCAGCAGAGATTACCGGGGGATACAAGAGACCCAGTACTTC.

The V and J genes are TRBV19 and TRBJ2-2; TRBD2 is a possible D gene (5 bases). The V end was cut by 5 bases, the J end by 3 bases, with 13 bases between. The CDR3 runs to 15 residues. The germline V gene has CDR1 LNHDA and CDR2 SQIVND (reference sequence). CDR3 amino acids: CASSADLAYTGELFF. CDR3 nucleotide sequence: TGTGCCAGTAGTGCGGACTTAGCGTACACCGGGGAGCTGTTTTTT.

This chain links TRBV19 with TRBJ2-1; 8 nucleotides match TRBD2. The junction had 7 bases not matched to a gene; V was cut back by 3 bases and J by 3 bases. The germline gives CDR1 LNHDA, CDR2 SQIVND (reference sequence). The CDR3 loop spans 16 amino acids. The CDR3 region has the DNA TGTGCCAGTAGTATCTTCACGGGGGGGAGCTACAATGAGCAGTTCTTC. Translation gives CASSIFTGGSYNEQFF.

This chain connects TRBV29-1 to TRBJ1-1, with a possible D match to TRBD1 (5 bases). The V end was cut by 4 bases, the J end by 5 bases, with 11 bases between. The CDR3 is made up of 12 amino acids. Germline V CDR1 and CDR2: SQVTM, ANQGSEA. The DNA for the CDR3 is TGCAGCGTTGTGTGGGGGGGGACTGAAGCTTTCTTT. Translating it yields CSVVWGGTEAFF.

This chain uses TRBV18 with TRBJ2-7, with TRBD1 matching 8 bases. Trimming cost V 2 bases and J 3 bases; bases outside gene matches: 3. This CDR3 is built from 14 residues. CDR1 is KGHSH, CDR2 LQKENI, per germline. CDR3 amino acids: CASSPFDRGYEQYF. The CDR3 bases are TGTGCCAGCTCACCATTCGACAGGGGCTACGAGCAGTACTTC. The whole variable domain, remainder taken from reference TRBV18 and TRBJ2-7, is NAGVMQNPRHLVRRRGQEARLRCSPMKGHSHVYWYRQLPEEGLKFMVYLQKENIIDESGMPKERFSAEFPKEGPSILRIQQVVRGDSAAYFCASSPFDRGYEQYFGPGTRLTVT.

The chain has TRBV9 and TRBJ1-2; 8 bases line up with TRBD1. The germline V gene encodes CDR1 SGDLS and CDR2 YYNGEE. J lost 1 base, V lost 4 bases, and 9 bases had no gene match. The CDR3 extends over 16 amino acids. The CDR3 DNA sequence: TGTGCCAGCAGCTCCTTCGACAGGGGCGTTAACTATGGCTACACCTTC. Amino acids: CASSSFDRGVNYGYTF. Full variable domain (remainder filled in from reference TRBV9 and TRBJ1-2): DSGVTQTPKHLITATGQRVTLRCSPRSGDLSVYWYQQSLDQGLQFLIQYYNGEERAKGNILERFSAQQFPDLHSELNLSSLELGDSALYFCASSSFDRGVNYGYTFGSGTRLTVV.

Note on this clone: Other DNA sequences in this specimen translate into the identical CDR3. The chain links TRBV13 to TRBJ1-2; D unclear. This CDR3 region has 15 residues. Trimming removed 1 base from V and 0 bases from J, with 9 bases in between. Per germline, CDR1 PRHDT and CDR2 FYEKMQ (reference sequence). This chain's CDR3 is CASSLDGQSNYGYTF. The CDR3 nucleotides read TGTGCCAGCAGCTTAGATGGGCAATCTAACTATGGCTACACCTTC. The variable domain in full, with the rest retrieved from reference TRBV13 and TRBJ1-2, is AAGVIQSPRHLIKEKRETATLKCYPIPRHDTVYWYQQGPGQDPQFLISFYEKMQSDKGSIPDRFSAQQFSDYHSELNMSSLELGDSALYFCASSLDGQSNYGYTFGSGTRLTVV.